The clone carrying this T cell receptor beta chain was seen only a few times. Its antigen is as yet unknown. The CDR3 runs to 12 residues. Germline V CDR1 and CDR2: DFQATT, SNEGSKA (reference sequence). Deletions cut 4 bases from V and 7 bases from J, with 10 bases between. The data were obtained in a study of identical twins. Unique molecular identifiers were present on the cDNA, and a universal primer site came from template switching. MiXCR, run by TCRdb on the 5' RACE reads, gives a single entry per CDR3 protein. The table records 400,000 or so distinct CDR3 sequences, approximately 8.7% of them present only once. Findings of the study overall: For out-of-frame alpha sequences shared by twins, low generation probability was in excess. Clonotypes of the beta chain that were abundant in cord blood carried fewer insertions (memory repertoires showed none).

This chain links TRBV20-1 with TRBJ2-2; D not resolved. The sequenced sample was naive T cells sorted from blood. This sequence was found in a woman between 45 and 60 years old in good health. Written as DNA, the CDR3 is TGCAGTGCTAATGGTGGTGGCGGGGAGCTGTTTTTT. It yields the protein CSANGGGGELFF.